Sequencing of this T cell receptor beta chain was carried out in a study of blood T cell repertoires in COVID-19. Germline V lookup: CDR1 SGHTA, CDR2 FQGTGA. Trimming pared 0 bases from V and 2 bases from J, leaving 11 bases between. The length of the CDR3 is 17 residues. Clones were sequenced by immunoSEQ multiplex PCR, and TCRdb holds only the in-frame ones, with some missing. The sample yields some 260,000 clones, roughly 88% seen once. This rearrangement joins TRBV7-3 to TRBJ2-6; D possibly corresponds to TRBD1 (5 bases). This sequence originates from a woman in her 40s who had recovered from COVID-19. The material sequenced was peripheral blood. The CDR3 loop reads CASSLTQGAAGANVLTF. DNA for the CDR3: TGTGCCAGCAGCTTAACGCAAGGGGCTGCTGGGGCCAACGTCCTGACTTTC.